This T cell receptor (beta chain) stems from a study of T-cell reconstitution after alpha-beta-depleted transplantation in children. Broader study findings: T-cell counts and diversity at one year following transplant were attributed mainly to newly produced T cells. For some patients, TCRbeta diversity was high at day 60 because of recipient T cells and thymic progenitors that survived. Several hundred graft clones that had expanded were reportedly the source of alpha-beta T cells about two months after transplant.

Preparation of the TCRbeta library involved a method that used unique molecular identifiers. TCRdb reprocessed the PCR reads with MiXCR, giving one entry per CDR3 protein. Of hundreds of thousands of distinct CDR3 sequences in the sample, approximately 15% are singletons; the top ten hold 43%. This clonotype showed up just a few times. Its antigen is not known. The germline CDR1 and CDR2 sequences are SGHRS and YFSETQ. Trimming took 7 bases from V and 3 from J, leaving 22 bases between them. The CDR3 loop spans 16 amino acids. The clonotype was recovered from a male patient aged 2-9 years who had a stem cell transplant for acute lymphoblastic leukemia, so the T cells may come from the graft donor. The chain uses TRBV5-1 and TRBJ1-1; the D gene is possibly TRBD1 (6 bases). The sample here was PBMCs, mostly from graft donor cells, taken 360 days after TCRalphabeta/CD19-depleted stem cell transplant. The CDR3 here is CASGKGYGGQDTEAFF. For the CDR3, the DNA is TGCGCCAGCGGTAAAGGGTACGGGGGGCAGGACACTGAAGCTTTCTTT.